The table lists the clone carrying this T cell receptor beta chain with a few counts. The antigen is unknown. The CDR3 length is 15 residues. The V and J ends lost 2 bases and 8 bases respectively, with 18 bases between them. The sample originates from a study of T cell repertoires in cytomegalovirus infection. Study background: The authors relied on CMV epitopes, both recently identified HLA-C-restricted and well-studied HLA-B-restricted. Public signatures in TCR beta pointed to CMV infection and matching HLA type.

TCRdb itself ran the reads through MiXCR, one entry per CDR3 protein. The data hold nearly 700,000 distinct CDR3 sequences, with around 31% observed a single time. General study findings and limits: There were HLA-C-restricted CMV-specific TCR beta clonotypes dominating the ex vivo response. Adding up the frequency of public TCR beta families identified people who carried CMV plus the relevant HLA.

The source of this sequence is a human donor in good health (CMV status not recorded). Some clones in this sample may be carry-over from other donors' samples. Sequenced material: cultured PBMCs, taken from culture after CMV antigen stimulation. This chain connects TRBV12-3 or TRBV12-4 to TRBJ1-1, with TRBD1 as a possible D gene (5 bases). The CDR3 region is CASSLRGRAKGEAFF. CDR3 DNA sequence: TGTGCCAGCAGTTTAAGGGGCAGGGCCAAGGGAGAAGCTTTCTTT.